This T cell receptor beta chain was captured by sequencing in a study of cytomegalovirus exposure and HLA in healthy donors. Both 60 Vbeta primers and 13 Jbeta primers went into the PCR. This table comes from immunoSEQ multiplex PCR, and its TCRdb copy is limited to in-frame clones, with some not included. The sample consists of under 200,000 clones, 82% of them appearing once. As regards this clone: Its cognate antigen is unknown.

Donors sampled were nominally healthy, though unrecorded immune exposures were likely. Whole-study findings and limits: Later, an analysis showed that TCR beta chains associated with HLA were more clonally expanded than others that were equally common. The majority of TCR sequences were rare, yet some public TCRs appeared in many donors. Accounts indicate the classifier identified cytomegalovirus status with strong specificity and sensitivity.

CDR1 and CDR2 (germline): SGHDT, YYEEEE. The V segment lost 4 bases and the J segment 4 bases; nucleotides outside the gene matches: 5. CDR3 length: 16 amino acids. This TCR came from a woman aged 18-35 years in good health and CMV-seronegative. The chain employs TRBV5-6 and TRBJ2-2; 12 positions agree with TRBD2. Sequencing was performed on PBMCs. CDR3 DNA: TGTGCCAGCAGCAGACTAGCGGGAGCAGGCACCGGGGAGCTGTTTTTT. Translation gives CASSRLAGAGTGELFF.